These T cell receptor beta chains were read from a single sample in a study of beta chain features in type 1 diabetes. Sequencing used immunoSEQ multiplex PCR; TCRdb keeps in-frame clones, though not all of them. The repertoire holds 250,000 to 300,000 clones, about 7.8% seen once, with more than 1% in the top ten. The sample was central memory CD4+ T cells from blood. All receptors come from a woman under 30 in good health. Both conserved end residues are trimmed from each CDR3. The size field is filled for only some rows; it gives once, few, many or a size class.

v_gene	abundance	j_gene	CDR3aa
TRBV6-1	.	TRBJ1-5	ASSTQGAGNQPQH
TRBV6-5	.	TRBJ1-3	ASSLTGTGGNTIY
TRBV27	.	TRBJ1-6	ASSSTGGGSPLH
TRBV5-4	few	TRBJ2-3	ASSSKQTSTDTQY
TRBV4-3	.	TRBJ1-2	ASSPPGARYGYT
TRBV5-1	.	TRBJ1-3	ASSYGSDGRSGNTIY
TRBV9	few	TRBJ2-7	ASSGGTGFYEQY
TRBV4-3	few	TRBJ1-4	ASSQDGGFSATNEKLF
TRBV28	few	TRBJ1-1	ASSPRTGNTEAF
TRBV29-1	.	TRBJ1-4	SAGMAGGNEKLF
TRBV7-8	few	TRBJ1-1	ASNKRDRLGTF
TRBV5-1	.	TRBJ2-6	ASSLNAGSGANVLT
TRBV4-3	few	TRBJ1-5	ASSQGQGEQPQH
TRBV7-2	.	TRBJ1-1	ASSLSGYTEAF
TRBV18	many	TRBJ2-7	ASSPPVAGTSGSQQY
TRBV2	.	TRBJ2-1	ASSGQDSYNEQF
TRBV5-1	many	TRBJ1-4	ASSNWDRGNEKLF
TRBV5-4	few	TRBJ1-1	ASSFGGRTMETEAF
TRBV5-1	.	TRBJ2-3	ASRQWEGLADTQY
TRBV28	.	TRBJ1-2	ASSRGSDYGYT
TRBV6-5	few	TRBJ1-5	ASSPIDGNQPQH
TRBV7-8	few	TRBJ1-5	ASSLEAGQPQH
TRBV5-1	.	TRBJ2-7	ASSTSTNSYEQY
TRBV30	.	TRBJ2-7	AWKRHSQYEQY
TRBV7-8	few	TRBJ1-2	ASSHWEGYT
TRBV30	many	TRBJ2-1	AWRRYNEQF
TRBV9	many	TRBJ2-1	ASSESSGGYNEQF
TRBV9	few	TRBJ1-2	ASSVSPVMTGGETYGYT
TRBV7-3	few	TRBJ2-2	ASSPGTAGEELF
TRBV28	few	TRBJ2-1	ASRSGSYNEQF
TRBV7-9	few	TRBJ1-2	ASTEIGVITANYGYT
TRBV5-6	.	TRBJ2-5	ASSSRNTETQY
TRBV7-8	.	TRBJ1-1	ASSAGRGTEAF
TRBV7-9	many	TRBJ1-1	ASRTPGRGVGTEAF
TRBV9	many	TRBJ1-4	ASSVGQGLATNEKLF
TRBV30	many	TRBJ2-3	AWRERDADTQY
TRBV2	many	TRBJ2-4	ASSSDQGSKNIQY